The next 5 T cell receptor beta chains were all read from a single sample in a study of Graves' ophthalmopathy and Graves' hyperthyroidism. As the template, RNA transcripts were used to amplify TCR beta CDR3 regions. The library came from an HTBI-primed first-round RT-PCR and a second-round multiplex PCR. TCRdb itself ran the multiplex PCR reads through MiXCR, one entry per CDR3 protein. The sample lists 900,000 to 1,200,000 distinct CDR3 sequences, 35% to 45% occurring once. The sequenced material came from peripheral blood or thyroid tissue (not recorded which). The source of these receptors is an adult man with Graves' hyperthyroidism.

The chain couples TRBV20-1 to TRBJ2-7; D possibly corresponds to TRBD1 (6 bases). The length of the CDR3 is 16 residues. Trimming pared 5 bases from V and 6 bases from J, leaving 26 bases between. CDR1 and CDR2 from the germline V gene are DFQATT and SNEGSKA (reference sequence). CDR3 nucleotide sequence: TGCAGTGCTCCTCCTGCCGGGACACGGGGCCAAGTCGAGCAGTACTTC. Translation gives CSAPPAGTRGQVEQYF.

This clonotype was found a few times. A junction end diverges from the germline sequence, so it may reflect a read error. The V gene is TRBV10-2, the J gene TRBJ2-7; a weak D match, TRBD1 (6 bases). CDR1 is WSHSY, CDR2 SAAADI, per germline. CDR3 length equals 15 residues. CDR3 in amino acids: CASSPTGIYLYEQYF. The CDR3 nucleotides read TGTGCCAGCAGTCCTACAGGGATATACCTCTACGAGCAGTACTTC.

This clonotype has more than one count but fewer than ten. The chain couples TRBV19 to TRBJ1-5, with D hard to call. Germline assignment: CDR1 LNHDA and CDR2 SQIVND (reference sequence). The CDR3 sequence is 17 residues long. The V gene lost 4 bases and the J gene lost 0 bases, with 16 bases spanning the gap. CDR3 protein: CASSNAVARYSNQPQHF. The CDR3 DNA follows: TGTGCCAGTAGTAATGCAGTTGCACGCTATAGCAATCAGCCCCAGCATTTT. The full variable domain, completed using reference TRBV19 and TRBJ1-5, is DGGITQSPKYLFRKEGQNVTLSCEQNLNHDAMYWYRQDPGQGLRLIYYSQIVNDFQKGDIAEGYSVSREKKESFPLTVTSAQKNPTAFYLCASSNAVARYSNQPQHFGDGTRLSIL.

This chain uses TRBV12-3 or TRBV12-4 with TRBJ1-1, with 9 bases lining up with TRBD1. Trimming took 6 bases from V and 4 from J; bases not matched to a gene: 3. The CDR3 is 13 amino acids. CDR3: CASRGTGITEAFF. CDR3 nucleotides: TGTGCCAGCAGAGGGACAGGGATCACTGAAGCTTTCTTT.

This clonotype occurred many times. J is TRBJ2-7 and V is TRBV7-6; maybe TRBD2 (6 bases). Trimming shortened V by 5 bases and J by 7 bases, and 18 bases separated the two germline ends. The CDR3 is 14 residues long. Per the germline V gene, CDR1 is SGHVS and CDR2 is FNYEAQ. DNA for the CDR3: TGTGCCAGCAGCCCACTTCGGGAGATGGGTGAGCAGTACTTC. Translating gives CASSPLREMGEQYF.